A selection of T cell receptor beta chains follows, all from one sample in a study of blood T cells in healthy people across ages. From the 5' RACE reads, TCRdb called clonotypes with MiXCR, one entry per CDR3 protein. The sample records around 1,000,000 distinct CDR3 sequences, less than 45% being singletons. The sample was blood. All receptors come from a young man in good health. CDR3s include the opening cysteine and the closing phenylalanine or tryptophan. Each record gives: V gene, clone size, J gene, D gene, CDR3 protein, CDR3 DNA. A D gene is named only where the DNA matches it firmly. The listing skips clone size in some rows; elsewhere it reads once, few, many or a size class.

V gene: TRBV7-2
clone size: -
J gene: TRBJ2-4
D gene: TRBD1
CDR3 protein: CASSRDRGANIQYF
CDR3 DNA: TGTGCCAGCAGCCGGGACAGGGGCGCAAACATTCAGTACTTC

V gene: TRBV27
clone size: few
J gene: TRBJ2-1
D gene: -
CDR3 protein: CASHRTGSYNEQFF
CDR3 DNA: TGTGCCAGCCACCGAACGGGGTCGTACAATGAGCAGTTCTTC

V gene: TRBV4-3
clone size: -
J gene: TRBJ2-2
D gene: -
CDR3 protein: CASSPGPETGELFF
CDR3 DNA: TGCGCCAGCAGCCCTGGCCCCGAGACCGGGGAGCTGTTTTTT

V gene: TRBV7-3
clone size: few
J gene: TRBJ2-5
D gene: -
CDR3 protein: CASSSSGDIQETQYF
CDR3 DNA: TGTGCCAGCAGCTCCTCCGGGGACATCCAAGAGACCCAGTACTTC

V gene: TRBV29-1
clone size: many
J gene: TRBJ2-3
D gene: TRBD2
CDR3 protein: CSVERSGGTDTQYF
CDR3 DNA: TGCAGCGTTGAGAGGAGCGGGGGGACAGATACGCAGTATTTT

V gene: TRBV7-9
clone size: -
J gene: TRBJ2-1
D gene: -
CDR3 protein: CASSFSGGTDNEQFF
CDR3 DNA: TGTGCCAGCAGCTTTAGTGGGGGGACCGACAATGAGCAGTTCTTC

V gene: TRBV5-1
clone size: -
J gene: TRBJ1-1
D gene: -
CDR3 protein: CASSLNSMRGSTEAFF
CDR3 DNA: TGCGCCAGCAGCTTGAACTCGATGAGGGGGAGCACTGAAGCTTTCTTT

V gene: TRBV7-8
clone size: -
J gene: TRBJ1-5
D gene: -
CDR3 protein: CASSLDGGIPLNQPQHF
CDR3 DNA: TGTGCCAGCAGCTTAGACGGGGGTATCCCCCTCAATCAGCCCCAGCATTTT

V gene: TRBV9
clone size: -
J gene: TRBJ2-3
D gene: -
CDR3 protein: CASSVSPLGSTDTQYF
CDR3 DNA: TGTGCCAGCAGCGTGAGCCCTCTAGGTAGCACAGATACGCAGTATTTT

V gene: TRBV5-1
clone size: few
J gene: TRBJ1-1
D gene: TRBD1
CDR3 protein: CASGPGGNTEAFF
CDR3 DNA: TGCGCCAGCGGGCCAGGGGGGAACACTGAAGCTTTCTTT

V gene: TRBV29-1
clone size: -
J gene: TRBJ1-1
D gene: TRBD1
CDR3 protein: CSVRATGGISAFF
CDR3 DNA: TGCAGCGTACGAGCGACAGGGGGTATCTCGGCTTTCTTT

V gene: TRBV2
clone size: -
J gene: TRBJ2-5
D gene: -
CDR3 protein: CATEGSWEETQYF
CDR3 DNA: TGTGCCACGGAGGGGTCCTGGGAAGAGACCCAGTACTTC

V gene: TRBV10-3
clone size: -
J gene: TRBJ2-5
D gene: -
CDR3 protein: CAISESWGHGETQYF
CDR3 DNA: TGTGCCATCAGTGAGTCCTGGGGACATGGAGAGACCCAGTACTTC

V gene: TRBV9
clone size: -
J gene: TRBJ1-2
D gene: -
CDR3 protein: CASSPSPGYGYTF
CDR3 DNA: TGTGCCAGCAGCCCCTCTCCCGGGTATGGCTACACCTTC

V gene: TRBV11-1
clone size: -
J gene: TRBJ1-4
D gene: TRBD1
CDR3 protein: CASSITPGQTNEKLFF
CDR3 DNA: TGTGCCAGCAGCATAACCCCGGGACAGACTAATGAAAAACTGTTTTTT

V gene: TRBV9
clone size: few
J gene: TRBJ1-1
D gene: -
CDR3 protein: CASSLESTHTEAFF
CDR3 DNA: TGTGCCAGCAGCCTAGAGAGTACCCACACTGAAGCTTTCTTT

V gene: TRBV7-9
clone size: few
J gene: TRBJ2-5
D gene: TRBD1
CDR3 protein: CASSSGTGDQETQYF
CDR3 DNA: TGTGCCAGCAGCTCCGGGACAGGGGACCAAGAGACCCAGTACTTC

V gene: TRBV7-3
clone size: -
J gene: TRBJ2-6
D gene: TRBD2
CDR3 protein: CASSPLAGFGANVLTF
CDR3 DNA: TGTGCCAGCAGCCCCTTAGCGGGGTTCGGGGCCAACGTCCTGACTTTC

V gene: TRBV9
clone size: -
J gene: TRBJ1-1
D gene: -
CDR3 protein: CASSPLRSGGTEAFF
CDR3 DNA: TGTGCCAGCAGCCCTCTCAGGTCCGGTGGGACTGAAGCTTTCTTT

V gene: TRBV18
clone size: few
J gene: TRBJ1-1
D gene: -
CDR3 protein: CASSPDSRNTEAFF
CDR3 DNA: TGTGCCAGCTCCCCGGACAGCCGCAACACTGAAGCTTTCTTT

V gene: TRBV7-9
clone size: -
J gene: TRBJ2-7
D gene: -
CDR3 protein: CASSLEENYEQYF
CDR3 DNA: TGTGCCAGCAGCTTAGAGGAGAATTACGAGCAGTACTTC

V gene: TRBV20-1
clone size: -
J gene: TRBJ1-6
D gene: -
CDR3 protein: CSARDGGFNSPLHF
CDR3 DNA: TGCAGTGCTAGAGATGGGGGGTTTAATTCACCCCTCCACTTT

V gene: TRBV12-3/TRBV12-4
clone size: -
J gene: TRBJ1-1
D gene: -
CDR3 protein: CASSLSSEAFF
CDR3 DNA: TGTGCCAGCAGTTTATCCAGTGAAGCTTTCTTT

V gene: TRBV24-1
clone size: once
J gene: TRBJ2-5
D gene: -
CDR3 protein: CATSDSNPGPNNEQYF
CDR3 DNA: TGTGCCACCAGTGATTCAAATCCGGGACCAAACAATGAGCAGTACTTC

V gene: TRBV10-3
clone size: few
J gene: TRBJ2-3
D gene: -
CDR3 protein: CAISDQTGKSDTQYF
CDR3 DNA: TGTGCCATCAGCGACCAAACGGGGAAGTCGGATACGCAGTATTTT

V gene: TRBV29-1
clone size: -
J gene: TRBJ1-1
D gene: -
CDR3 protein: CSVIGTEAFF
CDR3 DNA: TGCAGCGTTATCGGGACTGAAGCTTTCTTT

V gene: TRBV7-3
clone size: few
J gene: TRBJ2-1
D gene: -
CDR3 protein: CASSLTGGEAYNEQFF
CDR3 DNA: TGTGCCAGCAGCTTAACGGGCGGGGAGGCCTACAATGAGCAGTTCTTC

V gene: TRBV7-3
clone size: -
J gene: TRBJ2-1
D gene: -
CDR3 protein: CASSLNRLRNEQFF
CDR3 DNA: TGTGCCAGCAGCTTAAACCGCCTCCGCAATGAGCAGTTCTTC

V gene: TRBV7-2
clone size: -
J gene: TRBJ1-2
D gene: -
CDR3 protein: CASSKAMAGYTF
CDR3 DNA: TGTGCCAGCAGTAAAGCGATGGCTGGCTACACCTTC

V gene: TRBV6-1
clone size: -
J gene: TRBJ2-1
D gene: TRBD1
CDR3 protein: CASRMTGGYNEQFF
CDR3 DNA: TGTGCCAGCAGGATGACAGGGGGGTACAATGAGCAGTTCTTC

V gene: TRBV4-2
clone size: -
J gene: TRBJ2-1
D gene: -
CDR3 protein: CASSQEVIRNEQFF
CDR3 DNA: TGTGCCAGCAGCCAAGAAGTTATTCGGAATGAGCAGTTCTTC

V gene: TRBV9
clone size: -
J gene: TRBJ1-4
D gene: -
CDR3 protein: CASSARDYTNAKLFF
CDR3 DNA: TGTGCCAGCAGCGCCCGAGACTACACTAATGCAAAACTGTTTTTT

V gene: TRBV29-1
clone size: -
J gene: TRBJ2-2
D gene: -
CDR3 protein: CSVRRGDRTGELFF
CDR3 DNA: TGCAGCGTTAGGAGGGGCGATCGAACCGGGGAGCTGTTTTTT

V gene: TRBV20-1
clone size: few
J gene: TRBJ1-5
D gene: -
CDR3 protein: CSVRQGQNKEPQHF
CDR3 DNA: TGCAGTGTTAGGCAGGGCCAAAACAAGGAGCCCCAGCATTTT

V gene: TRBV5-1
clone size: -
J gene: TRBJ1-2
D gene: TRBD1
CDR3 protein: CASSDRGPHYGYTF
CDR3 DNA: TGCGCCAGCAGCGACAGGGGACCCCACTATGGCTACACCTTC

V gene: TRBV5-6
clone size: few
J gene: TRBJ1-5
D gene: -
CDR3 protein: CASSFIGQPQHF
CDR3 DNA: TGTGCCAGCAGCTTTATTGGCCAGCCCCAGCATTTT

V gene: TRBV7-2
clone size: -
J gene: TRBJ1-1
D gene: -
CDR3 protein: CASSLGFMNSEAFF
CDR3 DNA: TGTGCCAGCAGCTTAGGGTTTATGAACTCTGAAGCTTTCTTT

V gene: TRBV7-2
clone size: -
J gene: TRBJ1-4
D gene: -
CDR3 protein: CASSLGPGTNEKLFF
CDR3 DNA: TGTGCCAGCAGCTTAGGTCCGGGAACTAATGAAAAACTGTTTTTT

V gene: TRBV9
clone size: -
J gene: TRBJ1-1
D gene: TRBD1
CDR3 protein: CASSGRTGVVTEAFF
CDR3 DNA: TGTGCCAGCAGCGGACGAACAGGGGTAGTCACTGAAGCTTTCTTT

V gene: TRBV4-2
clone size: -
J gene: TRBJ1-4
D gene: -
CDR3 protein: CASSQERSYNEKLFF
CDR3 DNA: TGTGCCAGCAGCCAAGAGCGGAGCTATAATGAAAAACTGTTTTTT

V gene: TRBV20-1
clone size: few
J gene: TRBJ1-2
D gene: -
CDR3 protein: CSAKQGWYGYTF
CDR3 DNA: TGCAGTGCTAAGCAGGGATGGTATGGCTACACCTTC

V gene: TRBV20-1
clone size: -
J gene: TRBJ2-5
D gene: -
CDR3 protein: CSAIRSPTETQYF
CDR3 DNA: TGCAGTGCTATCAGGTCGCCCACAGAGACCCAGTACTTC

V gene: TRBV11-2
clone size: -
J gene: TRBJ1-6
D gene: -
CDR3 protein: CASSLGATINSPLHF
CDR3 DNA: TGTGCCAGCAGCCTAGGGGCCACCATAAATTCACCCCTCCACTTT

V gene: TRBV3-1
clone size: -
J gene: TRBJ1-5
D gene: -
CDR3 protein: CASSQAGRGQPQHF
CDR3 DNA: TGTGCCAGCAGCCAAGCAGGGAGGGGTCAGCCCCAGCATTTT

V gene: TRBV10-3
clone size: many
J gene: TRBJ2-3
D gene: TRBD2
CDR3 protein: CAIGQRGGVDTQYF
CDR3 DNA: TGTGCCATCGGCCAGCGGGGGGGCGTAGATACGCAGTATTTT

V gene: TRBV18
clone size: -
J gene: TRBJ2-3
D gene: TRBD1
CDR3 protein: CASSPLSVDRGARSTDTQYF
CDR3 DNA: TGTGCCAGCTCACCCCTTTCGGTGGACAGGGGAGCTCGTAGCACAGATACGCAGTATTTT

V gene: TRBV20-1
clone size: -
J gene: TRBJ1-5
D gene: TRBD1
CDR3 protein: CSARWGGQVNQPQHF
CDR3 DNA: TGCAGTGCGCGGTGGGGAGGACAGGTCAATCAGCCCCAGCATTTT

V gene: TRBV20-1
clone size: -
J gene: TRBJ2-1
D gene: -
CDR3 protein: CSALLSTGGTYNEQFF
CDR3 DNA: TGCAGTGCCTTATTATCGACTGGGGGGACCTACAATGAGCAGTTCTTC

V gene: TRBV12-3/TRBV12-4
clone size: once
J gene: TRBJ1-6
D gene: -
CDR3 protein: CASRSGGVGSPLHF
CDR3 DNA: TGTGCCAGTAGGTCGGGGGGGGTCGGTTCACCCCTCCACTTT

V gene: TRBV6-2/TRBV6-3
clone size: few
J gene: TRBJ1-1
D gene: -
CDR3 protein: CASSLDEQGGDTEAFF
CDR3 DNA: TGTGCCAGCAGTTTGGATGAACAGGGAGGGGACACTGAAGCTTTCTTT

V gene: TRBV5-5
clone size: -
J gene: TRBJ2-7
D gene: TRBD1
CDR3 protein: CASSLSGTGNYEQYF
CDR3 DNA: TGTGCCAGCAGTTTATCCGGGACAGGTAACTACGAGCAGTACTTC

V gene: TRBV6-5
clone size: -
J gene: TRBJ1-2
D gene: -
CDR3 protein: CARSPRGANNYGYTF
CDR3 DNA: TGTGCCAGAAGTCCCCGGGGGGCGAATAACTATGGCTACACCTTC

V gene: TRBV5-1
clone size: -
J gene: TRBJ2-2
D gene: TRBD2
CDR3 protein: CASSLTLAGNTGELFF
CDR3 DNA: TGCGCCAGCAGCTTGACACTAGCGGGGAACACCGGGGAGCTGTTTTTT

V gene: TRBV6-5
clone size: few
J gene: TRBJ2-1
D gene: TRBD1
CDR3 protein: CASSSIPDREVYNEQFF
CDR3 DNA: TGTGCCAGCAGTTCAATCCCGGACAGGGAGGTCTACAATGAGCAGTTCTTC